The 20 T cell receptor beta chains presented below share a single source sample, sequenced in a study of radiotherapy plus CTLA-4 blockade in lung cancer. Generated by immunoSEQ multiplex PCR, the TCRdb table keeps only in-frame clones and is missing some. The sample shows about 90,000 clones, about 78% of them seen only once. Sequences were derived from peripheral blood, sampled from a patient treated with radiotherapy plus ipilimumab. These receptors originate from a human donor with non-small cell lung cancer that progressed on radiotherapy plus ipilimumab.

This sequence joins TRBV6-1 and TRBJ2-7; D is ambiguous. This CDR3 is built from 13 residues. Germline V CDR1 and CDR2: MNHNS, SASEGT. The V gene lost 2 bases and the J gene lost 2 bases, with 7 bases spanning the gap. This chain's CDR3 is CASSEQDTYEQYF. CDR3 DNA: TGTGCCAGCAGTGAACAGGATACCTACGAGCAGTACTTC.

This chain joins TRBV5-1 and TRBJ1-6; D perhaps matches TRBD1 (5 bases). This CDR3 is built from 16 residues. V was cut by 1 base and J by 9 bases, with 17 bases left in between. Germline CDR1 SGHRS, CDR2 YFSETQ. The chain's CDR3 is CASSLLGPLKGSPLHF. CDR3 coding DNA: TGCGCCAGCAGCTTGTTGGGACCGCTAAAGGGTTCACCCCTCCACTTT.

The gene calls are TRBV6-1 and TRBJ1-5, with D perhaps TRBD1 (6 bases). In germline, CDR1 is MNHNS, CDR2 SASEGT. V lost 5 bases and J lost 6, with 11 bases in between. The CDR3 length is 13 residues. The CDR3 is CASSKQGSQPQHF. The DNA for the CDR3 is TGTGCCAGCAGTAAACAGGGATCTCAGCCCCAGCATTTT.

This clone was counted between two and nine times. The rearrangement links TRBV11-2 to TRBJ2-1; 14 bases are shared with TRBD2. There are 17 residues in the CDR3. Losses at the gene ends were 6 bases for V and 8 bases for J; bases not matched to a gene: 12. Germline V gives CDR1 SGHAT, CDR2 FQNNGV. The CDR3 bases are TGTGCCAGCAGTTACAGCCCCGGGACTAGCGGGAGAGATGAGCAGTTCTTC. Protein product: CASSYSPGTSGRDEQFF.

This clone was seen many times. J is TRBJ2-5 and V is TRBV7-2, with TRBD1 identical over 8 bases. CDR3 length equals 15 residues. V was pared by 3 bases and J by 5 bases, with 8 bases of the junction left unmatched. Germline V gives CDR1 SGHTA, CDR2 FQGNSA. CDR3 DNA sequence: TGTGCCAGCAGCTTGGGACAGGTGCTGGATGAGACCCAGTACTTC. As protein: CASSLGQVLDETQYF. Based on the CDR3 plus reference TRBV7-2 and TRBJ2-5, the full variable domain is GAGVSQSPSNKVTEKGKDVELRCDPISGHTALYWYRQSLGQGLEFLIYFQGNSAPDKSGLPSDRFSAERTGGSVSTLTIQRTQQEDSAVYLCASSLGQVLDETQYFGPGTRLLVL.

This clone turned up a few times. This sequence joins TRBV11-3 and TRBJ2-1, with 7 bases aligning to TRBD2. This CDR3 is built from 15 residues. CDR1 is SGHNT, CDR2 YENEEA, per germline. The V segment lost 5 bases and the J segment 4 bases; nucleotides outside the gene matches: 8. The CDR3 nucleotides are TGTGCCAGCAGCCGGGAGCGGGGAAGTTACAATGAGCAGTTCTTC. It specifies CASSRERGSYNEQFF.

V is TRBV6-5 and J is TRBJ1-1; no firm D call. The V end lost 5 bases, the J end lost 6 bases, and 13 bases lay between the germline ends. This CDR3 is built from 13 residues. The germline V gene encodes CDR1 MNHEY and CDR2 SVGAGI. CDR3 amino acids: CASSPTLGAEAFF. The DNA for the CDR3 is TGTGCCAGCAGTCCTACCTTGGGTGCTGAAGCTTTCTTT.

This clone was observed once. V gene TRBV19 combines with J gene TRBJ2-2, with D possibly being TRBD1 (6 bases). V lost 6 bases to trimming and J lost 4 bases, with 12 bases between them. The V gene's germline CDR1 is LNHDA and CDR2 SQIVND (reference sequence). This CDR3 is built from 14 residues. The CDR3 loop is CASRMDSPTGELFF. Written as DNA, the CDR3 is TGTGCCAGTAGGATGGACAGTCCCACCGGGGAGCTGTTTTTT. Looking up the rest from reference TRBV19 and TRBJ2-2 gives the full variable domain: DGGITQSPKYLFRKEGQNVTLSCEQNLNHDAMYWYRQDPGQGLRLIYYSQIVNDFQKGDIAEGYSVSREKKESFPLTVTSAQKNPTAFYLCASRMDSPTGELFFGEGSRLTVL.

The J gene is TRBJ2-7, the V gene TRBV6-5; TRBD2 aligns across 10 bases. This CDR3 comprises 14 residues. The trim removed 6 bases at V and 2 bases at J, leaving 4 bases unmatched. The germline gives CDR1 MNHEY, CDR2 SVGAGI. CDR3 bases: TGTGCCAGCAGGTTAACTAGCGGGGCCTACGAGCAGTACTTC. Residues: CASRLTSGAYEQYF.

J is TRBJ2-7 and V is TRBV6-5; 9 bases are a match to TRBD2. Germline V gene lookup returns CDR1 MNHEY and CDR2 SVGAGI. This CDR3 contains 15 residues. The V segment lost 5 bases and the J segment 4 bases; nucleotides outside the gene matches: 9. For the CDR3, the DNA is TGTGCCAGCAGTCTATCGGCGGGAGGGCCATACGAGCAGTACTTC. This codes for CASSLSAGGPYEQYF.

Remarks on this clone: The same CDR3 also results from other DNA sequences found in this sample. J is TRBJ2-3 and V is TRBV27; D uncertain. Trimming stripped 3 bases from V and 4 bases from J, with 2 bases between. Germline CDR1 is MNHEY and CDR2 is SMNVEV (reference sequence). The CDR3 totals 11 residues. CDR3 residues: CASSFADTQYF. CDR3 DNA: TGTGCCAGCAGTTTTGCAGATACGCAGTATTTT.

The genes are TRBV27 and TRBJ2-3; tentatively, D is TRBD2 (5 bases). The CDR3 sequence is 14 residues long. Trimming shortened V by 7 bases and J by 12 bases, and 23 bases separated the two germline ends. From germline, CDR1 is MNHEY and CDR2 SMNVEV (reference sequence). CDR3 sequence reads: CASKAPGRAPSQYF. In DNA form, the CDR3 reads TGTGCCAGCAAGGCCCCCGGGCGGGCCCCAAGCCAGTATTTT.

This clone was seen a handful of times. This rearrangement joins TRBV5-8 to TRBJ2-6; D gene unclear. Germline CDR1 is SGHTS and CDR2 is YDEGEE. V was clipped by 0 bases and J by 0 bases, with 4 bases between them. The CDR3 loop spans 15 amino acids. In DNA form, the CDR3 reads TGTGCCAGCAGCTTGGACGGCTCTGGGGCCAACGTCCTGACTTTC. It translates to CASSLDGSGANVLTF.

This clone came up once. This chain connects TRBV6-5 to TRBJ1-3, with 9 bases lining up with TRBD1. The J segment lost 4 bases and the V segment lost 6 bases, leaving 7 bases of the junction unmatched. CDR3 length equals 15 residues. Germline CDR1 and CDR2: MNHEY and SVGAGI. The CDR3 sequence is CASSPGTGIGNTIYF. In DNA form, the CDR3 reads TGTGCCAGCAGCCCCGGGACAGGGATCGGAAACACCATATATTTT.

The chain carries TRBV28 and TRBJ1-5; 11 bases are shared with TRBD1. The CDR3 has 16 residues. Germline loops: CDR1 MDHEN, CDR2 SYDVKM. Trimming removed 8 bases from V and 6 bases from J; junction bases left unmatched: 12. The CDR3 coding sequence is TGTGCCAGCGGAGGAGGGGACAGGGGGGAAGGTCAGCCCCAGCATTTT. It is translated as CASGGGDRGEGQPQHF. The complete variable domain, with remaining parts taken from reference TRBV28 and TRBJ1-5, reads DVKVTQSSRYLVKRTGEKVFLECVQDMDHENMFWYRQDPGLGLRLIYFSYDVKMKEKGDIPEGYSVSREKKERFSLILESASTNQTSMYLCASGGGDRGEGQPQHFGDGTRLSIL.

V gene TRBV18 combines with J gene TRBJ2-3, with D possibly TRBD2 on 6 matching bases. Between the trimmed V and J ends, which lost 0 bases and 2 bases, there was a span of 12 bases. The CDR3 contains 16 residues. Germline CDR1 and CDR2: KGHSH and LQKENI. CDR3 protein: CASSPPGGRVTDTQYF. The DNA of the CDR3 is TGTGCCAGCTCACCACCCGGGGGAAGGGTCACAGATACGCAGTATTTT. Variable domain in full (rest from reference TRBV18 and TRBJ2-3): NAGVMQNPRHLVRRRGQEARLRCSPMKGHSHVYWYRQLPEEGLKFMVYLQKENIIDESGMPKERFSAEFPKEGPSILRIQQVVRGDSAAYFCASSPPGGRVTDTQYFGPGTRLTVL.

This chain connects TRBV7-2 to TRBJ2-3; 8 nucleotides agree with TRBD2. Trimming at V came to 2 bases and at J to 2 bases, leaving 3 bases not matched to a gene. CDR1 is SGHTA, CDR2 FQGNSA, per germline. The CDR3 is made up of 15 amino acids. In DNA, the CDR3 is TGTGCCAGCAGCTTAAGCGGGGGCAACACAGATACGCAGTATTTT. It encodes CASSLSGGNTDTQYF.

A few counts support this clone. The rearrangement joins TRBV7-2 to TRBJ2-3; the D is unclear. The CDR3 extends over 12 amino acids. With 5 bases removed from V and 0 bases from J, the gap between germline ends came to 3 bases. Germline V CDR1 and CDR2: SGHTA, FQGNSA. CDR3 in amino acids: CASSPSTDTQYF. The CDR3 nucleotides are TGTGCCAGCAGCCCCAGCACAGATACGCAGTATTTT. Full variable domain (missing parts from reference TRBV7-2 and TRBJ2-3): GAGVSQSPSNKVTEKGKDVELRCDPISGHTALYWYRQSLGQGLEFLIYFQGNSAPDKSGLPSDRFSAERTGGSVSTLTIQRTQQEDSAVYLCASSPSTDTQYFGPGTRLTVL.

This clone was seen once. The gene calls are TRBV28 and TRBJ1-1; D is unclear. Trimming pared 4 bases from V and 1 base from J, leaving 10 bases between. Germline CDR1 and CDR2: MDHEN and SYDVKM. The CDR3 is made up of 14 amino acids. CDR3 amino acids: CASSSYAENTEAFF. CDR3 coding DNA: TGTGCCAGCAGTTCCTACGCAGAGAACACTGAAGCTTTCTTT.

The chain has TRBV11-2 and TRBJ1-2; 7 nucleotides line up with TRBD1. Unmatched junction bases numbered 8, after V lost 3 bases and J lost 4 bases. Germline CDR1 reads SGHAT; CDR2 reads FQNNGV. The CDR3 spans 15 residues. This chain's CDR3 is CASSFGQGGSYGYTF. CDR3 nucleotides: TGTGCCAGCAGCTTTGGGCAGGGGGGCAGCTATGGCTACACCTTC.